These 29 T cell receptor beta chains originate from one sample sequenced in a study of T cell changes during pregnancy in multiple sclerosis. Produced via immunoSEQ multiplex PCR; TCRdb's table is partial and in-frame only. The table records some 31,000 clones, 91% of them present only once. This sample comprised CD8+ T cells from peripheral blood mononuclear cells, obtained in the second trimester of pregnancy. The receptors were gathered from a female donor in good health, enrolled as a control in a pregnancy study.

The CDR3 spells CASSLNKNYEQYF. Here the CDR3 DNA reads TGTGCCAGCAGCTTAAACAAAAACTACGAGCAGTACTTC. The genes are TRBV7-3 and TRBJ2-7; D call uncertain. Looked up from germline, CDR1 is SGHTA and CDR2 is FQGTGA. CDR3 length equals 13 residues. Trimming left V 1 base short and J 3 bases short, with 7 bases between.

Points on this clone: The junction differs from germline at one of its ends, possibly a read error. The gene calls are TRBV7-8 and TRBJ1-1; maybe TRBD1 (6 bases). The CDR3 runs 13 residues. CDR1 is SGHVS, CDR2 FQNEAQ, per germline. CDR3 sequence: CASSFGQPADAFF. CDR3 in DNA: TGTGCCAGCAGCTTTGGACAGCCCGCTGACGCTTTCTTT.

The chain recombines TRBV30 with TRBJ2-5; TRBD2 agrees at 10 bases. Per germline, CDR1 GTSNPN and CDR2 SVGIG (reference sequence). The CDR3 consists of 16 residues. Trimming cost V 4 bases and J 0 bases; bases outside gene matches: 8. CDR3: CAWNRELAGYQETQYF. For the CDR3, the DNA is TGTGCCTGGAATCGGGAACTAGCGGGGTACCAAGAGACCCAGTACTTC.

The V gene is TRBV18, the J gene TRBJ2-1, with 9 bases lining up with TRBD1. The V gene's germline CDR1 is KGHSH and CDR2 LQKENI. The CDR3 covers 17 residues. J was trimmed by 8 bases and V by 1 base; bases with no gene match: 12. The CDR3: CASSPLTGQGPPDEQFF. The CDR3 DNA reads TGTGCCAGCTCACCACTAACAGGACAGGGGCCTCCCGATGAGCAGTTCTTC.

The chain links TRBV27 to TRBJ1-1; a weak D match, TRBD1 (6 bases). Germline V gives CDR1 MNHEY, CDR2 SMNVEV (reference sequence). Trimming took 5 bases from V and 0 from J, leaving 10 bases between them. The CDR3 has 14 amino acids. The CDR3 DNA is TGTGCCAGCAGTGTTACAGGGTTGAACACTGAAGCTTTCTTT. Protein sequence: CASSVTGLNTEAFF.

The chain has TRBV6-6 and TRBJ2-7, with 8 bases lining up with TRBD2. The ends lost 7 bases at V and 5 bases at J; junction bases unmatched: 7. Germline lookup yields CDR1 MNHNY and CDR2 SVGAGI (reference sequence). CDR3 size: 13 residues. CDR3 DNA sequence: TGTGCCAGCATCTCCGCGGGGGGCAACGAGCAGTACTTC. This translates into CASISAGGNEQYF.

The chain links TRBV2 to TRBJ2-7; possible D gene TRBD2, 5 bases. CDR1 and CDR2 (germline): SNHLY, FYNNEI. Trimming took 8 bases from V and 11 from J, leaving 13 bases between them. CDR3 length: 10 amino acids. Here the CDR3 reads CASSGFDEYF. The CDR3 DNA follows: TGTGCCAGCTCGGGATTTGATGAGTACTTC. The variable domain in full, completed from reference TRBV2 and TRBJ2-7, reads EPEVTQTPSHQVTQMGQEVILRCVPISNHLYFYWYRQILGQKVEFLVSFYNNEISEKSEIFDDQFSVERPDGSNFTLKIRSTKLEDSAMYFCASSGFDEYFGPGTRLTVT.

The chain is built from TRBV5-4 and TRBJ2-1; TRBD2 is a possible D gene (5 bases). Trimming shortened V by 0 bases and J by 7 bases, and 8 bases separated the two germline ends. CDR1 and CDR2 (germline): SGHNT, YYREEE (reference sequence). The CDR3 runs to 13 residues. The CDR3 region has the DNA TGTGCCAGCAGCTTGGGACTATTAAATGAGCAGTTCTTC. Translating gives CASSLGLLNEQFF.

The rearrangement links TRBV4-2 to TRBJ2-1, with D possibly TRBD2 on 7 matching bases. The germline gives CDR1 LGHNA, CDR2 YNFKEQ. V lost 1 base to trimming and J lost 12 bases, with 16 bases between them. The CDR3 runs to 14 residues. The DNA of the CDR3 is TGTGCCAGCAGCCAAGCTTCGGGGGGCCCGGGGCAGTTCTTC. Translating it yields CASSQASGGPGQFF.

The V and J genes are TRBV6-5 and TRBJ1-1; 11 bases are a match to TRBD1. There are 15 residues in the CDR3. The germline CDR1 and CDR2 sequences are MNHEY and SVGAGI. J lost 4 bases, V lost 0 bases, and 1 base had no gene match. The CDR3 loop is CASSYSGTGGTEAFF. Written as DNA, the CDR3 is TGTGCCAGCAGTTACTCAGGGACAGGGGGCACTGAAGCTTTCTTT.

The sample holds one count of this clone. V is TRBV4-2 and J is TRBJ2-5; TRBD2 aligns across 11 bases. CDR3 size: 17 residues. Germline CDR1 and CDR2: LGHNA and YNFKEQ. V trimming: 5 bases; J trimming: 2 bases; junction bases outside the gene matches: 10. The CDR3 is CASSNRASGGIQETQYF. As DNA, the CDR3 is TGTGCCAGCAGCAACCGGGCTAGCGGGGGGATTCAAGAGACCCAGTACTTC.

As DNA, the CDR3 is TGCGCCAGCAGCCCTGGGACGGCGGGAGGGTCGCAGTATTTT. As protein: CASSPGTAGGSQYF. This sequence joins TRBV4-3 and TRBJ2-3; 9 bases align to TRBD2. V lost 4 bases, J lost 10 bases, and 9 bases stayed unmatched. The CDR3 covers 14 residues. Germline V gives CDR1 LGHNA, CDR2 YSLEER.

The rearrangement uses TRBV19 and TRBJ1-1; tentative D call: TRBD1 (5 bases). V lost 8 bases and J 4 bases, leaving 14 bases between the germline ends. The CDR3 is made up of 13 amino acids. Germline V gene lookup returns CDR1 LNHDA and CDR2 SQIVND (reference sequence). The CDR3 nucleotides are TGTGCCAGTCTCCCCAGGGCAGGCACTGAAGCTTTCTTT. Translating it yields CASLPRAGTEAFF.

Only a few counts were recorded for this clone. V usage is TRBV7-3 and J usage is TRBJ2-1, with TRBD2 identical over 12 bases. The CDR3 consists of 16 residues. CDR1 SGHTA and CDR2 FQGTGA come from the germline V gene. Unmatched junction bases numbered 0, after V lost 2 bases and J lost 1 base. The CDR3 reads CASSLGLAGSYNEQFF. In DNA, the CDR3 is TGTGCCAGCAGCTTAGGACTAGCGGGGTCCTACAATGAGCAGTTCTTC.

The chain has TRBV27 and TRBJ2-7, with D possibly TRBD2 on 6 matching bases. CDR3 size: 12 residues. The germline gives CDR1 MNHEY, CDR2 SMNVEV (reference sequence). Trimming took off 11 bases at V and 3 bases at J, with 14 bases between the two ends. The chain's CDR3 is CAVKGTFYEQYF. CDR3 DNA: TGTGCCGTGAAGGGGACTTTCTACGAGCAGTACTTC.

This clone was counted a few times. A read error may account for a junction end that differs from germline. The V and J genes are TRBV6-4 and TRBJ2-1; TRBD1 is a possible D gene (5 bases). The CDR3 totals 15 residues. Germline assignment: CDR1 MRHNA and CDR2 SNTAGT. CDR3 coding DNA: TGTGCCAGCAGCGACTTAGGGCAGGGCCACAATGAGCAGTTCTTC. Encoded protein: CASSDLGQGHNEQFF.

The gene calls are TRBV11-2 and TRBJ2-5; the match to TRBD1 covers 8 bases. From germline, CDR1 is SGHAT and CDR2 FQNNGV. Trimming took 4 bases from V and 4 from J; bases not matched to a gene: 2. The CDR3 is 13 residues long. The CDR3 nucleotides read TGTGCCAGCAGCTGGGGACAGGCAGAGACCCAGTACTTC. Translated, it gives CASSWGQAETQYF.

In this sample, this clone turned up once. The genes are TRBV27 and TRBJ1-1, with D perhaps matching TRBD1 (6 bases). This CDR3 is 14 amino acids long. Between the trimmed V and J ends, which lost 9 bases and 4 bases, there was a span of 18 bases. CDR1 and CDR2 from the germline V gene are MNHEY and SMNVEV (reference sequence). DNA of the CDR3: TGTGCCAGTCTCCGGGGGGGCTGGGGCACTGAAGCTTTCTTT. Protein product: CASLRGGWGTEAFF.

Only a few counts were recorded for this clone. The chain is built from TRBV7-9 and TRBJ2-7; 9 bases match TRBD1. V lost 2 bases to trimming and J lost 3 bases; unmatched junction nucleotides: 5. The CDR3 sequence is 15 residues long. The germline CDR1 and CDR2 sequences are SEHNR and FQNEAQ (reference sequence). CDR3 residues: CASSLSGTGNYEQYF. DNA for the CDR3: TGTGCCAGCAGCTTATCCGGGACAGGGAACTACGAGCAGTACTTC.

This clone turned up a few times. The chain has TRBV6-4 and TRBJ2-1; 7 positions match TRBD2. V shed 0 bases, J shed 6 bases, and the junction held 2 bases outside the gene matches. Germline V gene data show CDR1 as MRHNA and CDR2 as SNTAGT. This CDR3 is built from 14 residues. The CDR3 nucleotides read TGTGCCAGCAGTGACTCAGCGGGGTCCAATGAGCAGTTCTTC. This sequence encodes CASSDSAGSNEQFF.

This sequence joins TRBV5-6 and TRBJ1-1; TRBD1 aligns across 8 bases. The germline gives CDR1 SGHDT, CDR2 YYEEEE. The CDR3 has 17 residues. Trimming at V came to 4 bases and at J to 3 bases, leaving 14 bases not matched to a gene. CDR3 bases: TGTGCCAGCAGCGAGATAACAGGGGGGAGATTGGACACTGAAGCTTTCTTT. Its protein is CASSEITGGRLDTEAFF.

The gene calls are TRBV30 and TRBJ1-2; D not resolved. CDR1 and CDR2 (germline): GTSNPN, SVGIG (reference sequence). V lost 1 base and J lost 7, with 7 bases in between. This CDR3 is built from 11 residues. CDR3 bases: TGTGCCTGGAGTGAGACATCTGGCTACACCTTC. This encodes CAWSETSGYTF.

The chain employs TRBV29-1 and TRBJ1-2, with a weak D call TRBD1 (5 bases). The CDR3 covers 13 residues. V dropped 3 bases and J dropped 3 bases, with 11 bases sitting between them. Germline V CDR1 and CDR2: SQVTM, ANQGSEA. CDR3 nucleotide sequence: TGCAGCGTTGATCAGGGTGGAGACTATGGCTACACCTTC. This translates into CSVDQGGDYGYTF. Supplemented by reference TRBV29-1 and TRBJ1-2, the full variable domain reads SAVISQKPSRDICQRGTSLTIQCQVDSQVTMMFWYRQQPGQSLTLIATANQGSEATYESGFVIDKFPISRPNLTFSTLTVSNMSPEDSSIYLCSVDQGGDYGYTFGSGTRLTVV.

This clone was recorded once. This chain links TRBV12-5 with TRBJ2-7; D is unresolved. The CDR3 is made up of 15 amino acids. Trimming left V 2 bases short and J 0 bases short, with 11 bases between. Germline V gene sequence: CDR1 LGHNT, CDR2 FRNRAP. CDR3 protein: CASGLTETLSYEQYF. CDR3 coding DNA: TGTGCTAGTGGTTTGACAGAGACCCTCTCCTACGAGCAGTACTTC.

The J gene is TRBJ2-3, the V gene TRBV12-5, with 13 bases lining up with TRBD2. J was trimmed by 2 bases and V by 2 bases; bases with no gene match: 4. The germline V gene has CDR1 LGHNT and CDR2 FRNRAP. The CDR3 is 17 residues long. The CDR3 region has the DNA TGTGCTAGTGGTTTGTTTGGACTAGCGGGGGCCACAGATACGCAGTATTTT. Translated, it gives CASGLFGLAGATDTQYF.

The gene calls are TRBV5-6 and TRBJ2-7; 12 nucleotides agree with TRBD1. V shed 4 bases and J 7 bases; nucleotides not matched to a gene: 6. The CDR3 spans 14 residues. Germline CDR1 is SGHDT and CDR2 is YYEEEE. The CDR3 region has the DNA TGTGCCAGCAGCGGGGGGGACAGGGGGCGAGAGCAGTACTTC. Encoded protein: CASSGGDRGREQYF. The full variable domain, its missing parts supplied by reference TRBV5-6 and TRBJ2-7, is DAGVTQSPTHLIKTRGQQVTLRCSPKSGHDTVSWYQQALGQGPQFIFQYYEEEERQRGNFPDRFSGHQFPNYSSELNVNALLLGDSALYLCASSGGDRGREQYFGPGTRLTVT.

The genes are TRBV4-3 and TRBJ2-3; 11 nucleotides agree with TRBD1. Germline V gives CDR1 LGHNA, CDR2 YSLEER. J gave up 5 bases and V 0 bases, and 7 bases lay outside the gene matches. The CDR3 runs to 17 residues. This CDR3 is CASSQDRTGGAEDTQYF. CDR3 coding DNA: TGCGCCAGCAGCCAAGATCGGACAGGGGGCGCGGAAGATACGCAGTATTTT.

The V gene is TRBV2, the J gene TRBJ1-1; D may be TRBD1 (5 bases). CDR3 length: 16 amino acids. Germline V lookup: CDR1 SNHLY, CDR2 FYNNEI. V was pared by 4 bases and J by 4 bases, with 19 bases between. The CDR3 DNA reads TGTGCCAGCAGTGGAGGAACAGCCTTAAGGGGCACTGAAGCTTTCTTT. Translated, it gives CASSGGTALRGTEAFF. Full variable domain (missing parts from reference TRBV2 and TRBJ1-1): EPEVTQTPSHQVTQMGQEVILRCVPISNHLYFYWYRQILGQKVEFLVSFYNNEISEKSEIFDDQFSVERPDGSNFTLKIRSTKLEDSAMYFCASSGGTALRGTEAFFGQGTRLTVV.

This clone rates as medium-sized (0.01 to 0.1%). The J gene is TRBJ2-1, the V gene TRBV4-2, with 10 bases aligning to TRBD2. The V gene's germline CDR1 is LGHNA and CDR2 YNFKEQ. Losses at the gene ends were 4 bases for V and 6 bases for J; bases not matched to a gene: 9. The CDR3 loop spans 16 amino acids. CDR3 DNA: TGTGCCAGCAGCCCGGAAAATAGCGGGGGGACCAATGAGCAGTTCTTC. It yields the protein CASSPENSGGTNEQFF.